One TCR beta chain is described in this entry. A much larger clone lies one base from this, so it may be a read error. Looked up from germline, CDR1 is DFQATT and CDR2 is SNEGSKA (reference sequence). The V segment lost 3 bases and the J segment 5 bases; nucleotides outside the gene matches: 3. The CDR3 length is 13 residues. The data were taken from a study of Graves' ophthalmopathy and Graves' hyperthyroidism. From RNA, the CDR3 regions of TCR beta chains were amplified and sequenced. An initial RT-PCR round employing HTBI primers preceded a second-round multiplex PCR. MiXCR, applied by TCRdb to the multiplex PCR reads, yields one record per CDR3 protein. In the table there are around 1.1 million distinct CDR3 sequences, about 40% of which are singletons.

The chain carries TRBV20-1 and TRBJ2-5, with 10 bases identical to TRBD1. The sequencing sample was made of peripheral blood or thyroid tissue (not recorded which). This TCR was recovered from an adult man with Graves' hyperthyroidism. Here the CDR3 DNA reads TGCAGTGCTAGGACAGGGGGCGAGGAGACCCAGTACTTC. Translation: CSARTGGEETQYF.